The rows below give T cell receptor beta chains drawn from one sample of a study of T-cell reconstitution after alpha-beta-depleted transplantation in children. TCRdb re-called the PCR reads with MiXCR, one entry per CDR3 protein. The sample contains around 580,000 distinct CDR3 sequences, 20% to 25% of which appear only once. The specimen was PBMCs, mostly from graft donor cells, collected 360 days after TCRalphabeta/CD19-depleted stem cell transplant. These receptors were collected from a boy in the first two years of life who had a stem cell transplant for acute myeloid leukemia, so the T cells may come from the graft donor. Both conserved end residues are part of each CDR3. The order of the fields is clone size, V gene, J gene, D gene, CDR3 protein, CDR3 DNA. A D gene is named only where the DNA matches it firmly. Clone size is given for some rows only: seen once, a few or many times, or a class if the clone is expanded.

abundance: many; v_gene: TRBV12-3/TRBV12-4; j_gene: TRBJ2-1; d_gene: .; CDR3aa: CASSLVWHEQFF; CDR3nt: TGTGCCAGCAGTCTTGTCTGGCATGAGCAGTTCTTC
abundance: .; v_gene: TRBV11-2; j_gene: TRBJ1-4; d_gene: .; CDR3aa: CASSLGPGGEKLFF; CDR3nt: TGTGCCAGCAGCTTAGGTCCAGGAGGCGAAAAACTGTTTTTT
abundance: .; v_gene: TRBV18; j_gene: TRBJ1-5; d_gene: .; CDR3aa: CASSPTGYQPQHF; CDR3nt: TGTGCCAGCTCACCAACCGGGTATCAGCCCCAGCATTTT
abundance: many; v_gene: TRBV10-3; j_gene: TRBJ2-7; d_gene: .; CDR3aa: CAISEPGKAYEQYF; CDR3nt: TGTGCCATCAGTGAACCAGGGAAGGCCTACGAGCAGTACTTC
abundance: .; v_gene: TRBV11-2; j_gene: TRBJ2-3; d_gene: .; CDR3aa: CASSPIQETQYF; CDR3nt: TGTGCCAGCAGCCCGATACAGGAAACGCAGTATTTT
abundance: .; v_gene: TRBV6-1; j_gene: TRBJ2-4; d_gene: TRBD2; CDR3aa: CASRHLSGGNIQYF; CDR3nt: TGTGCCAGCAGACACCTTTCGGGAGGAAACATTCAGTACTTC
abundance: few; v_gene: TRBV15; j_gene: TRBJ1-1; d_gene: .; CDR3aa: CATSRGGHTEAFF; CDR3nt: TGTGCCACCAGCAGAGGGGGGCACACTGAAGCTTTCTTT
abundance: many; v_gene: TRBV5-5; j_gene: TRBJ2-1; d_gene: TRBD2; CDR3aa: CASSVWGGREQFF; CDR3nt: TGTGCCAGCAGTGTGTGGGGGGGAAGAGAGCAGTTCTTC
abundance: .; v_gene: TRBV12-3/TRBV12-4; j_gene: TRBJ1-5; d_gene: .; CDR3aa: CASSFGGRGNQPQHF; CDR3nt: TGTGCCAGCAGTTTTGGGGGCAGGGGCAATCAGCCCCAGCATTTT
abundance: .; v_gene: TRBV20-1; j_gene: TRBJ2-3; d_gene: TRBD2; CDR3aa: CSARESVGAGGLNTQYF; CDR3nt: TGCAGTGCTAGAGAGTCGGTAGGGGCGGGGGGGCTAAATACGCAGTATTTT
abundance: few; v_gene: TRBV12-3/TRBV12-4; j_gene: TRBJ1-1; d_gene: TRBD1; CDR3aa: CASSPRSTGGEAFF; CDR3nt: TGTGCCAGCAGTCCCCGTAGCACAGGGGGCGAAGCTTTCTTT
abundance: .; v_gene: TRBV2; j_gene: TRBJ2-1; d_gene: .; CDR3aa: CASSSGSVLTYNEQFF; CDR3nt: TGTGCCAGTAGTAGTGGGTCGGTCCTCACCTACAATGAGCAGTTCTTC
abundance: .; v_gene: TRBV20-1; j_gene: TRBJ1-4; d_gene: .; CDR3aa: CSVTWGRGSTRFF; CDR3nt: .
abundance: .; v_gene: TRBV7-9; j_gene: TRBJ2-1; d_gene: TRBD2; CDR3aa: CASSFGGGAVWNEQFF; CDR3nt: TGTGCCAGCAGCTTTGGCGGGGGGGCCGTTTGGAATGAGCAGTTCTTC